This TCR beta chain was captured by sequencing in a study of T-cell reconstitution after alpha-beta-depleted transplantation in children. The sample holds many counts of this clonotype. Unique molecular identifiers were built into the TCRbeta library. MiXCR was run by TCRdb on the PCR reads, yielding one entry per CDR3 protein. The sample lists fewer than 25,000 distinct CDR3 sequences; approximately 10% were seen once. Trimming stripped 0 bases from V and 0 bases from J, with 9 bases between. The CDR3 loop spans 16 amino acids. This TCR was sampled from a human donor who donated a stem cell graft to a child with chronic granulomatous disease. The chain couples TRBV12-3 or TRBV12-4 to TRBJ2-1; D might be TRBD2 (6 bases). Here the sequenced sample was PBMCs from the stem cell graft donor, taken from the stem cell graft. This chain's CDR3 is CASSLAGGPSYNEQFF. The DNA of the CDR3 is TGTGCCAGCAGTTTAGCGGGAGGACCCTCCTACAATGAGCAGTTCTTC.